The rows below give T cell receptor beta chains drawn from one sample of a study of shared clonotypes between healthy human individuals. Profiled with immunoSEQ multiplex PCR; TCRdb holds only in-frame clones, not every one. The repertoire holds under 600,000 clones, with roughly 98% as singletons. Sequenced: naive CD8+ T cells sorted from blood. The receptors were sampled from a man aged 25-45 years in good health. Both conserved end residues are part of each CDR3. Fields, in order: J gene, V gene, CDR3 protein.

TRBJ1-2 | TRBV6-1 | CASSVKTPGGTFHGYTF
TRBJ1-5 | TRBV5-6 | CASSLGLLNQPQHF
TRBJ1-5 | TRBV2 | CASSEAISSRQPQHF
TRBJ1-5 | TRBV19 | CASSTEINQPQHF
TRBJ2-7 | TRBV5-1 | CASSLRGQGTYEQYF
TRBJ2-7 | TRBV7-9 | CASSLALGTSGYEQYF
TRBJ1-5 | TRBV7-9 | CASSLEGGYQPQHF
TRBJ2-7 | TRBV10-3 | CAISESGVDEQYF
TRBJ2-7 | TRBV29-1 | CSVVRTNTYEQYF
TRBJ2-7 | TRBV13 | CASSYRDRGYEQYF
TRBJ2-7 | TRBV5-1 | CASSSQDTYEQYF
TRBJ2-7 | TRBV5-4 | CASSPSSYEQYF